The present entry profiles one T cell receptor beta chain with its context. This sample stems from a study of blood T cell repertoires in COVID-19. The length of the CDR3 is 15 residues. J was trimmed by 1 base and V by 5 bases; bases with no gene match: 6. Looked up from germline, CDR1 is KGHDR and CDR2 is SFDVKD. Repertoires were generated with immunoSEQ multiplex PCR, while TCRdb's copy carries only in-frame clones and drops some. The table records about 58,000 clones, more than 60% of them present only once. The rearrangement uses TRBV24-1 and TRBJ2-5; the match to TRBD2 covers 7 bases. The TCR was taken from a human donor in a cohort sampled during active COVID-19. The specimen sequenced was peripheral blood. The CDR3 loop reads CATSGAGETQETQYF. The CDR3 region has the DNA TGTGCCACCAGTGGGGCGGGAGAAACCCAAGAGACCCAGTACTTC.